Reported below is one TCR beta chain. The data stem from a study of blood T cell repertoires in COVID-19. Across the study: The United States, Italy and Spain supplied acute and convalescent COVID-19 samples. Nucleic acid was either cDNA or gDNA, and it came from T cells, B-cell-depleted T cells, or PBMCs.

Clinical history reported by participants formed the basis on which cohorts were assigned. CDR1 and CDR2 from the germline V gene are SGHTA and FQGNSA. V dropped 1 base and J dropped 6; count of bases not matched to a gene: 11. The CDR3 extends over 17 amino acids. Per the original methods: Nucleated cell counts were estimated from reference gene primer amplification. Produced via immunoSEQ multiplex PCR; TCRdb's table is partial and in-frame only. For V, J and clone size, that table is used; D and trimming come from the DNA. The sample records a few hundred thousand clones, around 91% being singletons.

The sequence was collected from a woman aged 18-29 years with acute COVID-19. The source material was PBMCs or T cells enriched from blood (not recorded which). The gene calls are TRBV7-2 and TRBJ2-2; 7 nucleotides align to TRBD2. The chain's CDR3 is CASSLVVVGGSAGELFF. The CDR3 DNA is TGTGCCAGCAGCTTAGTCGTGGTCGGGGGGTCGGCCGGGGAGCTGTTTTTT.